This T cell receptor (beta chain) was identified in a study of T-cell memory formation after mild COVID-19. Study-level background: The two donors had largely donor-specific TCR clusters.

Germline CDR1 reads MNHEY; CDR2 reads SVGEGT. Trimming took 0 bases from V and 4 from J; bases not matched to a gene: 7. The CDR3 is 17 residues long. 5'RACE primed from the constant segment yielded TCR alpha and TCR beta cDNA libraries bearing sample barcodes and UMIs. TCRdb re-analysed the 5' RACE reads in MiXCR, keeping a single row per CDR3 protein. The data hold around 220,000 distinct CDR3 sequences, with roughly 15% observed a single time. Study-wide results and caveats: Contracting clones localized mainly to CM and EM when CD4+ and mainly to EMRA when CD8+. Pre-infection memory showed some responding clones, and this suggested that cross-reactive memory joined.

Concerning this clonotype: The antigen is not known.

The sequenced material came from PBMCs or a T cell subset sorted from them (not recorded which). This sequence joins TRBV6-2 or TRBV6-3 and TRBJ1-5; 9 bases agree with TRBD1. The sequence was collected from a man aged 18 to 29 who had mild COVID-19 (a few samples of this study predate the infection). Cell type and time point are not known. This CDR3 is CASSYSPGQGSNQPQHF. The CDR3 region has the DNA TGTGCCAGCAGTTACTCTCCGGGACAGGGATCAAATCAGCCCCAGCATTTT.